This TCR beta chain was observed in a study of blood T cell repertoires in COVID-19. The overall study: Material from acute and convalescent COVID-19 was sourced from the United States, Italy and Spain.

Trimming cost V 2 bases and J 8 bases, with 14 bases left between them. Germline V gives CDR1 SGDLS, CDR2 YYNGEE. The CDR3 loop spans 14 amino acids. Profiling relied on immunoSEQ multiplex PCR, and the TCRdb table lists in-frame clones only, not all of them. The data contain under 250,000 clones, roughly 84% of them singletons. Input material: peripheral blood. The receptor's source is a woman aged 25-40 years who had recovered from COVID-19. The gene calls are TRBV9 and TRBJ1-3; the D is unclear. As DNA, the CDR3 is TGTGCCAGCAGCGTCGGCAGCTCGGCGGACACCATATATTTT. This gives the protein CASSVGSSADTIYF.